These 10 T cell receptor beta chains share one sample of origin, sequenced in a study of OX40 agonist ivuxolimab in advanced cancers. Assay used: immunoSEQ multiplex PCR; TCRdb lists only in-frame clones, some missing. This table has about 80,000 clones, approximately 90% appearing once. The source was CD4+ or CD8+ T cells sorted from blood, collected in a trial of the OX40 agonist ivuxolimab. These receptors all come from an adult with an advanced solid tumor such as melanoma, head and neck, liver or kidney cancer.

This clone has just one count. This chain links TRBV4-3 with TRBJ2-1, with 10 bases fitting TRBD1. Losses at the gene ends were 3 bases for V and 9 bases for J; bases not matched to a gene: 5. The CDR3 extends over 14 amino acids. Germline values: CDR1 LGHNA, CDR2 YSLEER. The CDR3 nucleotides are TGCGCCAGCAGCCATAGGACAGGGGGGACTGAGCAGTTCTTC. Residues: CASSHRTGGTEQFF.

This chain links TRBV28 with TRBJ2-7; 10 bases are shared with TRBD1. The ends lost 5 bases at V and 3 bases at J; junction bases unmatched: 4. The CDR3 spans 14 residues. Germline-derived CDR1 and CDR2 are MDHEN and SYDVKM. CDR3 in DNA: TGTGCCAGCAGTGACAGGGGGCTCTTCTACGAGCAGTACTTC. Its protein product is CASSDRGLFYEQYF. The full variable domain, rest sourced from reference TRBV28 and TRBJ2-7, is DVKVTQSSRYLVKRTGEKVFLECVQDMDHENMFWYRQDPGLGLRLIYFSYDVKMKEKGDIPEGYSVSREKKERFSLILESASTNQTSMYLCASSDRGLFYEQYFGPGTRLTVT.

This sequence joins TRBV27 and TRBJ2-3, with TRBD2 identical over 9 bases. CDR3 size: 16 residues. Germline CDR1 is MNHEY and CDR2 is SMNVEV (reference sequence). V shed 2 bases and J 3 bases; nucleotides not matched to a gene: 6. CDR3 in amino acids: CASSLRGRALTDTQYF. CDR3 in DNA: TGTGCCAGCAGTTTACGCGGGAGGGCCCTAACAGATACGCAGTATTTT.

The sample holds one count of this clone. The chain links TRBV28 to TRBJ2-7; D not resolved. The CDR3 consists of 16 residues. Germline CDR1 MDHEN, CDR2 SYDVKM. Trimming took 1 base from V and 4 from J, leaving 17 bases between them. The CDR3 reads CASSLFTDLSRYEQYF. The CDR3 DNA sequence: TGTGCCAGCAGTTTATTCACCGACCTCTCCCGATACGAGCAGTACTTC.

CDR3 in amino acids: CASSLGGANQPQHF. The DNA of the CDR3 is TGTGCCAGCAGCTTGGGGGGGGCGAATCAGCCCCAGCATTTT. The chain uses TRBV5-4 and TRBJ1-5; TRBD1 might be the D (6 bases). The germline V gene has CDR1 SGHNT and CDR2 YYREEE (reference sequence). The CDR3 covers 14 residues. V gave up 0 bases and J gave up 4 bases, with 8 bases separating them.

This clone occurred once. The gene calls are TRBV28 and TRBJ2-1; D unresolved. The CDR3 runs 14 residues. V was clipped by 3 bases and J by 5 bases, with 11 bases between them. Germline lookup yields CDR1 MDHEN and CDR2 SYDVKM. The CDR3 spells CASSFYGPNNEQFF. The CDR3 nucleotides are TGTGCCAGCAGTTTTTACGGCCCCAACAATGAGCAGTTCTTC.

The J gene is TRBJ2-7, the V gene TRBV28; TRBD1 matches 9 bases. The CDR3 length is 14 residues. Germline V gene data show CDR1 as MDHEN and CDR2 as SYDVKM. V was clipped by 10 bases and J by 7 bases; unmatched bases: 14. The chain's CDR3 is CATNPPGQGDEQYF. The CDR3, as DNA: TGTGCCACCAACCCCCCGGGACAGGGAGATGAGCAGTACTTC.

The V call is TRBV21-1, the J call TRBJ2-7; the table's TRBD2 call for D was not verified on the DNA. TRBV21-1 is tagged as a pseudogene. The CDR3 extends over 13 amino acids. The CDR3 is CAFASRGTYEQYF. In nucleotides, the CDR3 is TGTGCCTTCGCAAGTCGGGGGACGTACGAGCAGTACTTC.

The chain's CDR3 is CASSVGEETQYF. In DNA form, the CDR3 reads TGTGCCAGCAGTGTTGGGGAGGAGACCCAGTACTTC. The chain joins TRBV6-1 to TRBJ2-5; tentatively, D is TRBD2 (5 bases). CDR3 length: 12 residues. CDR1 and CDR2 (germline): MNHNS, SASEGT. Trimming removed 4 bases from V and 5 bases from J, with 8 bases in between.

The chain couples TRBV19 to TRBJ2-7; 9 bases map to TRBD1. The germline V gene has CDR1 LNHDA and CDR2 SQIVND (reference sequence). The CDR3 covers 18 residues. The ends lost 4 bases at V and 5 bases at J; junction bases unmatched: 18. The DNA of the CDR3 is TGTGCCAGTAGTAAGGATAAGGACAGGGGATCTTCGCGGGACGAGCAGTACTTC. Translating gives CASSKDKDRGSSRDEQYF.